The clone carrying this T cell receptor beta chain showed up many times. This entry comes from a study of CD8+CD57+ T cells in acquired aplastic anemia. Researchers used genomic DNA as the template to profile TCR beta VDJ and CDR3. TCRdb ran MiXCR on the reads and lists one entry per CDR3 protein. The sample consists of 150,000 to 200,000 distinct CDR3 sequences, about 47% of them appearing once. CDR3 length equals 14 residues. V was trimmed by 1 base and J by 3 bases, leaving 7 bases between them. Per germline, CDR1 SNHLY and CDR2 FYNNEI. This TCR was recovered from a human donor in good health. Material: sorted CD4+, CD8+, or CD8+CD57+ T cells (not recorded which) from PBMCs. The V gene is TRBV2, the J gene TRBJ1-5; D may be TRBD1 (6 bases). CDR3 in amino acids: CASSEDRVNQPQHF. CDR3 DNA: TGTGCCAGCAGTGAAGACAGGGTCAATCAGCCCCAGCATTTT.